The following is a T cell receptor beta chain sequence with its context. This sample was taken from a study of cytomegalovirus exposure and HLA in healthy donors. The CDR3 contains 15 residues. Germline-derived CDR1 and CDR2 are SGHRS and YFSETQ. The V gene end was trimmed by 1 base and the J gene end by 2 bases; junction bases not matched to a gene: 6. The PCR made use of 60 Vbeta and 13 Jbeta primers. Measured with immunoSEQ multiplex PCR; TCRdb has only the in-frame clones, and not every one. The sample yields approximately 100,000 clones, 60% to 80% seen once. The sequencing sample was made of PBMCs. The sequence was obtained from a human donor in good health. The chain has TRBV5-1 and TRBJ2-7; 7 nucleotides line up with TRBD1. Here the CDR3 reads CASSLTGVRTYEQYF. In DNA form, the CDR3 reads TGCGCCAGCAGCTTGACAGGGGTTCGGACCTACGAGCAGTACTTC.